The 21 T cell receptor beta chains listed next were all sequenced from one sample in a study of cytomegalovirus exposure and HLA in healthy donors. The study ran its PCR with 60 Vbeta and 13 Jbeta primers. Assay used: immunoSEQ multiplex PCR; TCRdb lists only in-frame clones, some missing. The sample holds 150,000 to 200,000 clones, around 74% seen once. The sequenced material came from PBMCs. The source is a male donor in good health and CMV-seronegative.

The V and J genes are TRBV30 and TRBJ1-6; the D is unclear. Germline CDR1 reads GTSNPN; CDR2 reads SVGIG (reference sequence). The CDR3 totals 12 residues. Trimming shortened V by 6 bases and J by 9 bases, and 12 bases separated the two germline ends. The CDR3 spells CACGPRGSPLHF. Written as DNA, the CDR3 is TGTGCCTGCGGTCCCAGAGGTTCACCCCTCCACTTT.

DNA of the CDR3: TGTGCCAGCAATATGGATGGGCCCTACGAGCAGTACTTC. Translated, it gives CASNMDGPYEQYF. This rearrangement joins TRBV28 to TRBJ2-7; D call uncertain. With 7 bases removed from V and 2 bases from J, the gap between germline ends came to 12 bases. CDR3 length equals 13 residues. Germline CDR1 is MDHEN and CDR2 is SYDVKM. The complete variable domain, with remaining parts taken from reference TRBV28 and TRBJ2-7, reads DVKVTQSSRYLVKRTGEKVFLECVQDMDHENMFWYRQDPGLGLRLIYFSYDVKMKEKGDIPEGYSVSREKKERFSLILESASTNQTSMYLCASNMDGPYEQYFGPGTRLTVT.

V is TRBV6-5 and J is TRBJ2-1; unclear D gene. V lost 0 bases, J lost 5 bases, and 5 bases lay in between. The CDR3 loop spans 13 amino acids. CDR1 and CDR2 from the germline V gene are MNHEY and SVGAGI. The CDR3 nucleotides are TGTGCCAGCAGTTACTCGGCTGACAATGAGCAGTTCTTC. Its protein product is CASSYSADNEQFF.

This clone was counted a few times. CDR3 protein: CASSLGVETEAFF. As DNA, the CDR3 is TGTGCCAGCAGCTTAGGGGTGGAGACTGAAGCTTTCTTT. The genes are TRBV11-2 and TRBJ1-1; no reliable D call. V was clipped by 1 base and J by 5 bases, with 8 bases between them. CDR3 size: 13 residues. Germline CDR1 is SGHAT and CDR2 is FQNNGV.

This chain connects TRBV12-5 to TRBJ1-5; D might be TRBD1 (5 bases). The CDR3 is 14 amino acids. Between the trimmed V and J ends, which lost 6 bases and 5 bases, there was a span of 14 bases. Germline values: CDR1 LGHNT, CDR2 FRNRAP. The CDR3 loop reads CASGPGNGYQPQHF. CDR3 in DNA: TGTGCTAGTGGACCAGGGAATGGTTATCAGCCCCAGCATTTT. The complete variable domain, with remaining parts taken from reference TRBV12-5 and TRBJ1-5, reads DARVTQTPRHKVTEMGQEVTMRCQPILGHNTVFWYRQTMMQGLELLAYFRNRAPLDDSGMPKDRFSAEMPDATLATLKIQPSEPRDSAVYFCASGPGNGYQPQHFGDGTRLSIL.

This chain uses TRBV5-1 with TRBJ2-5, with TRBD1 matching 8 bases. The CDR3 consists of 15 residues. Germline CDR1 and CDR2: SGHRS and YFSETQ. Trimming at V came to 2 bases and at J to 4 bases, leaving 7 bases not matched to a gene. CDR3 region: CASSFMGQALETQYF. DNA of the CDR3: TGCGCCAGCAGCTTCATGGGACAGGCGTTAGAGACCCAGTACTTC.

This chain uses TRBV6-5 with TRBJ1-2; D is undetermined. This CDR3 comprises 15 residues. The germline gives CDR1 MNHEY, CDR2 SVGAGI. Trimming stripped 0 bases from V and 0 bases from J, with 8 bases between. The CDR3 sequence: CASSYSTISNYGYTF. As DNA, the CDR3 is TGTGCCAGCAGTTACTCGACAATATCTAACTATGGCTACACCTTC.

The chain links TRBV6-5 to TRBJ2-6; D remains unclear. V was trimmed by 4 bases and J by 0 bases, leaving 10 bases between them. Germline V gene sequence: CDR1 MNHEY, CDR2 SVGAGI. The CDR3 consists of 16 residues. CDR3 sequence reads: CASSSQLISGANVLTF. The CDR3 DNA sequence: TGTGCCAGCAGTTCCCAACTGATCTCTGGGGCCAACGTCCTGACTTTC.

This chain links TRBV6-5 with TRBJ1-2; D gene uncertain. V lost 3 bases and J lost 2, with 16 bases in between. This CDR3 has 16 residues. The germline V gene has CDR1 MNHEY and CDR2 SVGAGI. The CDR3 DNA follows: TGTGCCAGCAGTTATATCCAGGCAGCCCTAAACTATGGCTACACCTTC. It codes for CASSYIQAALNYGYTF.

The chain is built from TRBV6-6 and TRBJ1-3, with D unclear. The CDR3 runs 16 residues. Trimming removed 6 bases from V and 0 bases from J, with 15 bases in between. Germline CDR1 and CDR2: MNHNY and SVGAGI (reference sequence). CDR3 DNA: TGTGCCAGCAGCTCGCCCTCTACCTTCTCTGGAAACACCATATATTTT. It codes for CASSSPSTFSGNTIYF.

The V and J genes are TRBV2 and TRBJ2-7, with D possibly being TRBD2 (6 bases). There are 13 residues in the CDR3. V was clipped by 7 bases and J by 3 bases, with 13 bases between them. Looked up from germline, CDR1 is SNHLY and CDR2 is FYNNEI. The CDR3 DNA follows: TGTGCCAGCACGAGGGAGGTCGGCTACGAGCAGTACTTC. It translates to CASTREVGYEQYF.

The sample holds a few counts of this clone. The gene calls are TRBV6-1 and TRBJ1-2; no definite D call. Per the germline V gene, CDR1 is MNHNS and CDR2 is SASEGT. The CDR3 runs to 9 residues. V dropped 8 bases and J dropped 7 bases, with 5 bases sitting between them. The CDR3 DNA reads as TGTGCCAGCGACTTTGGCTACACCTTC. The encoded protein is CASDFGYTF.

The J gene is TRBJ1-4, the V gene TRBV27; 7 bases align to TRBD1. V gave up 3 bases and J gave up 8 bases; unmatched junction bases: 6. CDR3 size: 14 residues. CDR1 MNHEY and CDR2 SMNVEV come from the germline V gene (reference sequence). The CDR3 here is CASSLTGNREKLFF. The CDR3 DNA follows: TGTGCCAGCAGTTTGACAGGGAACAGGGAAAAACTGTTTTTT.

This clone was detected a few times. The rearrangement links TRBV11-2 to TRBJ1-2; perhaps TRBD1 as D (5 bases). CDR3 length: 15 residues. Trimming stripped 5 bases from V and 3 bases from J, with 16 bases between. CDR1 and CDR2 from the germline V gene are SGHAT and FQNNGV. Here the CDR3 DNA reads TGTGCCAGCAGCCCCAGCGCAGGGATGGACTATGGCTACACCTTC. Amino acid sequence: CASSPSAGMDYGYTF.

The rearrangement joins TRBV18 to TRBJ2-7; weak D call: TRBD1 (6 bases). V lost 5 bases and J lost 5, with 19 bases in between. The CDR3 runs to 15 residues. Germline CDR1 is KGHSH and CDR2 is LQKENI. Here the CDR3 DNA reads TGTGCCAGCTCATTCCATGGGGGCGCCGAAGACGAGCAGTACTTC. This sequence encodes CASSFHGGAEDEQYF.

This clone has only one observation. The chain combines TRBV15 with TRBJ1-1; D gene uncertain. Germline V CDR1 and CDR2: LNHNV, YYDKDF (reference sequence). This CDR3 region has 13 residues. Trimming stripped 5 bases from V and 1 base from J, with 8 bases between. The CDR3 DNA is TGTGCCACCAGCGCTTGGAGGAACACTGAAGCTTTCTTT. This sequence encodes CATSAWRNTEAFF.

The chain's CDR3 is CASTPWTGSGTEAFF. For the CDR3, the DNA is TGTGCCAGCACCCCGTGGACAGGGAGTGGCACTGAAGCTTTCTTT. The chain joins TRBV11-2 to TRBJ1-1; 8 bases are a match to TRBD1. CDR3 length: 15 residues. Germline trimming cut 7 bases from V and 4 bases from J; bases unmatched to any gene: 11. The V gene's germline CDR1 is SGHAT and CDR2 FQNNGV.

J is TRBJ2-7 and V is TRBV19; 7 bases match TRBD2. The CDR3 spans 14 residues. V trimming: 3 bases; J trimming: 2 bases; junction bases outside the gene matches: 4. The germline V gene has CDR1 LNHDA and CDR2 SQIVND (reference sequence). The CDR3 DNA reads TGTGCCAGTAGTATTAGGAGCGGGGCCTACGAGCAGTACTTC. Amino acids: CASSIRSGAYEQYF.

In its sample, this clone was seen a few times. V and J are TRBV28 and TRBJ1-1; 10 bases are shared with TRBD1. V was clipped by 4 bases and J by 0 bases; unmatched bases: 2. This CDR3 spans 15 amino acids. Germline CDR1 MDHEN, CDR2 SYDVKM. CDR3 amino acids: CASSSGQGMNTEAFF. The CDR3 nucleotides are TGTGCCAGCAGTTCGGGACAGGGGATGAACACTGAAGCTTTCTTT.

This chain uses TRBV18 with TRBJ2-7; TRBD2 aligns across 13 bases. This CDR3 comprises 15 residues. The ends lost 0 bases at V and 10 bases at J; junction bases unmatched: 6. Per germline, CDR1 KGHSH and CDR2 LQKENI. CDR3 protein: CASSPPQGLAGRQYF. CDR3 nucleotide sequence: TGTGCCAGCTCACCACCCCAGGGACTAGCGGGACGACAGTACTTC.

In this sample, this clone turned up a few times. The chain combines TRBV7-2 with TRBJ1-1, with unresolved D. The V and J ends lost 4 bases and 5 bases respectively, with 11 bases between them. Germline assignment: CDR1 SGHTA and CDR2 FQGNSA. The CDR3 runs 13 residues. The CDR3 region has the DNA TGTGCCAGCAGCTCCTATCTACGGACTGAAGCTTTCTTT. This translates into CASSSYLRTEAFF. The full variable domain, with the rest looked up from reference TRBV7-2 and TRBJ1-1, is GAGVSQSPSNKVTEKGKDVELRCDPISGHTALYWYRQSLGQGLEFLIYFQGNSAPDKSGLPSDRFSAERTGGSVSTLTIQRTQQEDSAVYLCASSSYLRTEAFFGQGTRLTVV.